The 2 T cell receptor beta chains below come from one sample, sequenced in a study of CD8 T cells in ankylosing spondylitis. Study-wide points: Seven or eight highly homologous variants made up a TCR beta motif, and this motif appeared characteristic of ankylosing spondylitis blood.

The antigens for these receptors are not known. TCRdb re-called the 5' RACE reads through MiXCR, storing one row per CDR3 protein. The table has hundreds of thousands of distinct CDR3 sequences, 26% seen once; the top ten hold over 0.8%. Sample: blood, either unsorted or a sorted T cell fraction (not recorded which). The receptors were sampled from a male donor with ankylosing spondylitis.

For the CDR3, the DNA is TGTGCCAGCTCACCGGACAGGATGGCTAATGAAAAACTGTTTTTT. Translated: CASSPDRMANEKLFF. The chain uses TRBV18 and TRBJ1-4; 7 nucleotides match TRBD1. Germline assignment: CDR1 KGHSH and CDR2 LQKENI. The CDR3 is made up of 15 amino acids. V was pared by 3 bases and J by 3 bases, with 4 bases of the junction left unmatched.

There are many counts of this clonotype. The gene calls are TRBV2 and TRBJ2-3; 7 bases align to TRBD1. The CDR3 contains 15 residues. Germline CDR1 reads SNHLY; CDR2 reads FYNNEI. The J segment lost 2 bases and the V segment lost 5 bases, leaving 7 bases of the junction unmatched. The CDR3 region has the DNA TGTGCCAGCAGTCGACAGGGTGCCTACACAGATACGCAGTATTTT. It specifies CASSRQGAYTDTQYF. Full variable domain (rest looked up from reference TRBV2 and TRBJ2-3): EPEVTQTPSHQVTQMGQEVILRCVPISNHLYFYWYRQILGQKVEFLVSFYNNEISEKSEIFDDQFSVERPDGSNFTLKIRSTKLEDSAMYFCASSRQGAYTDTQYFGPGTRLTVL.